This TCR beta chain was documented in a study of shared clonotypes between healthy human individuals. Regarding the study as a whole: Sequencing depth was expected to affect clonotype sharing among donors. The authors sampled blood alone, and tissue repertoires likely differ.

Naive CD8 cells comprised CD45RO-negative, CCR7-positively selected cells, excluding terminally differentiated effector memory CD45RA+ cells. The CDR3 length is 14 residues. Trimming stripped 6 bases from V and 6 bases from J, with 14 bases between. Germline-derived CDR1 and CDR2 are MGHDK and SYGVNS. With regard to this clone: The antigen is undetermined.

Deep level was the assay's run setting. Only in-frame clones appear in the TCRdb table, and some are missing; sequencing was by immunoSEQ multiplex PCR. The sample has about 2.1 million clones, 80% to 95% seen once. The sequence was obtained from a man aged 18 to 29 in good health. Some clones in this sample may be carry-over from other donors' samples. The chain employs TRBV25-1 and TRBJ2-2, with D tentatively TRBD2 (7 bases). Sequenced: naive CD8+ T cells from PBMCs. The CDR3 sequence: CASRGTGRAGELFF. As DNA, the CDR3 is TGTGCCAGCAGGGGTACAGGGAGGGCCGGGGAGCTGTTTTTT.